These T cell receptor beta chains were read from a single sample in a study of blood T cell repertoires in COVID-19. Generated by immunoSEQ multiplex PCR, the TCRdb table keeps only in-frame clones and is missing some. The sample has roughly 230,000 clones, more than 65% seen once. The material sequenced was peripheral blood. These receptors were collected from a man aged 50-60 years with active or convalescent COVID-19. Both conserved end residues are part of each CDR3. Each record gives: clone size, V gene, D gene, J gene, CDR3 DNA, CDR3 protein. D genes are given only for firm matches. Clone size is not always given. Where it is, it says once, few, many or a class for expanded clones.

few,TRBV28,NA,TRBJ1-2,TGTGCCGCTTCCCGACAGTTTTCAGATGCCGATGGCTACACCTTC,CAASRQFSDADGYTF
NA,TRBV11-2,NA,TRBJ2-1,TGTGCCAGCAGCCGGGGGGCTACTTACAATGAGCAGTTCTTC,CASSRGATYNEQFF
NA,TRBV10-1,TRBD2,TRBJ2-7,TGCGCCACCCGACTAGCGCCTTCCTACGAGCAGTACTTC,CATRLAPSYEQYF
NA,TRBV28,NA,TRBJ1-1,TGTGCCAGCAGTTCAGGATTAGGGAACACTGAAGCTTTCTTT,CASSSGLGNTEAFF
few,TRBV6-5,TRBD1,TRBJ1-4,TGTGCCAGCAGTAAGGGACAGGGCCATGAAAAACTGTTTTTT,CASSKGQGHEKLFF
NA,TRBV7-6,TRBD1,TRBJ2-1,TGTGCCAGCAGCTGGAAGGGGGCGTACAATGAGCAGTTCTTC,CASSWKGAYNEQFF
NA,TRBV21-1,NA,TRBJ1-1,TGTGCCAGCAGGGAGTCCGGGACAGAGAACACTGAAGCTTTCTTT,CASRESGTENTEAFF
once,TRBV6-5,NA,TRBJ1-1,TGTGCCAGCAGTTACACCAGAGGCACTGAAGCTTTCTTT,CASSYTRGTEAFF
NA,TRBV7-9,NA,TRBJ1-1,TGTGCCAGCAGCTTAAACAGAGATGGCACTGAAGCTTTCTTT,CASSLNRDGTEAFF
NA,TRBV5-5,NA,TRBJ1-6,TGTGCCAGCAGCTTGGCCGCGACAGAGAATTCACCCCTCCACTTT,CASSLAATENSPLHF
NA,TRBV7-9,TRBD1,TRBJ2-7,TGTGCCAGCAGCTTAATGAATCCGCGGACAGGGGGCGACGAGCAGTACTTC,CASSLMNPRTGGDEQYF
NA,TRBV7-3,TRBD2,TRBJ2-2,TGTGCCAGCAGCCCTGCGGCGGCGGGGGGGAACACCGGGGAGCTGTTTTTT,CASSPAAAGGNTGELFF
NA,TRBV6-5,NA,TRBJ1-1,TGTGCCAGCACCTCCAGCGGTGCCATGAACACTGAAGCTTTCTTT,CASTSSGAMNTEAFF
NA,TRBV5-1,TRBD2,TRBJ2-3,TGCGCCAGCAGCTCCGGGACTAGCGGGGTGGGCACAGATACGCAGTATTTT,CASSSGTSGVGTDTQYF
NA,TRBV12-3/TRBV12-4,NA,TRBJ1-3,TGTGCCAGCAGTTTGCAGAATAGAAACACCATATATTTT,CASSLQNRNTIYF
once,TRBV5-8,TRBD1,TRBJ2-7,TGTGCCAGCAGCGACCGGGACAGGGGGTTTTCCTACGAGCAGTACTTC,CASSDRDRGFSYEQYF
NA,TRBV30,NA,TRBJ1-6,TGTGCCTGGAGTGGTACAGCATATAATTCACCCCTCCACTTT,CAWSGTAYNSPLHF
NA,TRBV7-2,TRBD2,TRBJ2-7,TGTGCCAGCAGCCCACTAGCGGGGTCTTTCTCCTACGAGCAGTACTTC,CASSPLAGSFSYEQYF
NA,TRBV10-3,NA,TRBJ2-3,TGTGCCATCAGTGAGTCGGGGCAGGGGGGAGGAGATACGCAGTATTTT,CAISESGQGGGDTQYF
once,TRBV6-5,TRBD1,TRBJ2-2,TGTGCCAGCAGTTACTTGGGACAGGCCACCGGGGAGCTGTTTTTT,CASSYLGQATGELFF
once,TRBV4-1,TRBD1,TRBJ1-1,TGCGCCAGCAGCCAAGGGACAGGGGACACTGAAGCTTTCTTT,CASSQGTGDTEAFF
NA,TRBV2,TRBD1,TRBJ1-1,TGTGCCAGCAGGAGGACAGGAGCTATGAACACTGAAGCTTTCTTT,CASRRTGAMNTEAFF
NA,TRBV24-1,NA,TRBJ1-1,TGTGCCACCAGTGATTTATGGGGGGACACTGAAGCTTTCTTT,CATSDLWGDTEAFF
NA,TRBV4-2,NA,TRBJ1-2,TGTGCCAGCAGCCAGGCCGGGGGGGGGCAACCGAACTATGGCTACACCTTC,CASSQAGGGQPNYGYTF
NA,TRBV2,NA,TRBJ2-7,TGTGCCAGCAGTGAAGGTTGGGACAACTACGAGCAGTACTTC,CASSEGWDNYEQYF
NA,TRBV29-1,TRBD1,TRBJ1-2,TGCAGCGTGACGGACAGGGGATGGAATGGCTACACCTTC,CSVTDRGWNGYTF
NA,TRBV6-4,NA,TRBJ1-1,TGTGCCAGCAGTGACCACTCGACAGGAGACACTGAAGCTTTCTTT,CASSDHSTGDTEAFF
NA,TRBV6-1,NA,TRBJ1-4,TGTGCCAGCAGTGAAATCAGGGTTGGAGAAAAACTGTTTTTT,CASSEIRVGEKLFF
few,TRBV30,NA,TRBJ1-4,TGTGCCTGGAGTGTATCCGGGAATAATGAAAAACTGTTTTTT,CAWSVSGNNEKLFF
NA,TRBV27,NA,TRBJ2-3,TGTGCCAGCAGTTTCTCAGGACTAAGCAGAGGAGATACGCAGTATTTT,CASSFSGLSRGDTQYF
few,TRBV30,NA,TRBJ1-2,TGTGCCTGGAGTGTTTCAGGGGACATAGGCTACACCTTC,CAWSVSGDIGYTF
NA,TRBV5-1,NA,TRBJ1-6,TGCGCCAGCAGCACACAGGGACCTAATTCACCCCTCCACTTT,CASSTQGPNSPLHF
NA,TRBV21-1,NA,TRBJ2-2,TGTGCCAGCAGCATACTATGGACAGGGCACACCGGGGAGCTGTTTTTT,CASSILWTGHTGELFF
NA,TRBV9,TRBD2,TRBJ2-7,TGTGCCAGCAGCGTAAGGGACTACTCCTACGAGCAGTACTTC,CASSVRDYSYEQYF
once,TRBV28,NA,TRBJ1-1,TGTGCCAGCAGTCCATCCCCCGGGCAGGGAGGGATGAACACTGAAGCTTTCTTT,CASSPSPGQGGMNTEAFF
NA,TRBV6-2/TRBV6-3,NA,TRBJ1-5,TGTGCCAGCAGTTACGCCAGGGTCAATCAGCCCCAGCATTTT,CASSYARVNQPQHF
NA,TRBV7-3,TRBD1,TRBJ2-1,TGTGCCAGCAGCCGCGGACAGGGGTACAATGAGCAGTTCTTC,CASSRGQGYNEQFF